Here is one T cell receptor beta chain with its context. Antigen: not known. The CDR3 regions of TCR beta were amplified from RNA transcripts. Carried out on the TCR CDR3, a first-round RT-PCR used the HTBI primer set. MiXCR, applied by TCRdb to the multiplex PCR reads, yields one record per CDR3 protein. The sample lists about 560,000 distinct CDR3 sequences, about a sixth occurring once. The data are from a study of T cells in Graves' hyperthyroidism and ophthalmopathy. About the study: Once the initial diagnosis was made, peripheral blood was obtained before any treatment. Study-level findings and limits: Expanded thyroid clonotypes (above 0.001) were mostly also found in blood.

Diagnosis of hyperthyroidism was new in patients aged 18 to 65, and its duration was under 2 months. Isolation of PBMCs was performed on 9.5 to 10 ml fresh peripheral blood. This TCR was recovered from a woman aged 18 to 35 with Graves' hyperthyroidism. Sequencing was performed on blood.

CDR3 region: CSARPTTGGAGQPQHF. DNA of the CDR3: TGCAGTGCTAGGCCTACCACAGGGGGCGCGGGTCAGCCCCAGCATTTT. The chain joins TRBV20-1 to TRBJ1-5; 9 bases line up with TRBD1. CDR1 and CDR2 from the germline V gene are DFQATT and SNEGSKA (reference sequence). This CDR3 contains 16 residues. V was pared by 3 bases and J by 6 bases, with 12 bases of the junction left unmatched.